The T cell receptor (beta chain) under discussion was sequenced for a study of follicular helper T cells after annual influenza vaccination. Whole-study findings and limits: Each annual vaccination recalled recurring oligoclonal ICOS+CD38+ cTfh clonotypes.

V lost 5 bases, J lost 8 bases, and 8 bases stayed unmatched. CDR3 length equals 13 residues. Germline CDR1 and CDR2: LNHDA and SQIVND (reference sequence). The assay was immunoSEQ multiplex PCR, and TCRdb's table has in-frame clones only and misses some. The sample gives over a thousand clones, 85% to 90% of which show up once; under 4.5% is in the top ten. With respect to this clone: Its antigen is unidentified.

Time point denoted: 2015-2016 season, 7 days after influenza vaccination. The source is an adult who received the influenza vaccine. Material: CXCR5+ CD38- circulating T follicular helper cells from blood, obtained 7 days after influenza vaccination. Subset defined: circulating Tfh, non-naive CD4+CXCR5+PD-1+ (ICOS+CD38+ or ICOS-CD38-). The chain has TRBV19 and TRBJ1-2; TRBD1 aligns across 7 bases. The CDR3 reads CASSSPRTGGYTF. CDR3 nucleotide sequence: TGTGCCAGTAGTTCCCCACGGACAGGAGGCTACACCTTC.